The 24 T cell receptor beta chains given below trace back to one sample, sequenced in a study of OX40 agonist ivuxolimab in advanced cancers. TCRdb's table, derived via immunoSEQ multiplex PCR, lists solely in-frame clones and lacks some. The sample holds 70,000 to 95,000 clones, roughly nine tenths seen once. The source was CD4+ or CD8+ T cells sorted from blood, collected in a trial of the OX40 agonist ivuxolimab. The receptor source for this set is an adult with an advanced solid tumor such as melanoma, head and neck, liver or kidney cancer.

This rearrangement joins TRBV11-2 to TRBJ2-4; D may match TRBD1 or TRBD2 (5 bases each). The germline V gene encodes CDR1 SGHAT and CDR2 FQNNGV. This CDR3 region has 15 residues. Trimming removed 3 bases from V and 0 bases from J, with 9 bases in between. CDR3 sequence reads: CASSLGVLAKNIQYF. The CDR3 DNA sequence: TGTGCCAGCAGCTTGGGGGTACTAGCCAAAAACATTCAGTACTTC.

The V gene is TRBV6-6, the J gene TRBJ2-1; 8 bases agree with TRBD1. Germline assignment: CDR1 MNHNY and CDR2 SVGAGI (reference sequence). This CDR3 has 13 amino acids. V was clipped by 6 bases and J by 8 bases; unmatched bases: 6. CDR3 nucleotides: TGTGCCAGCAGAGCGAGGGACAGGCATGAGCAGTTCTTC. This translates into CASRARDRHEQFF.

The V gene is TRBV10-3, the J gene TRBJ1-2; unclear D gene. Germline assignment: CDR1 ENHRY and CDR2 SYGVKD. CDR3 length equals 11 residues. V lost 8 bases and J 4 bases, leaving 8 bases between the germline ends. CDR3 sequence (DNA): TGTGCCATCTCGAAAACCTATGGCTACACCTTC. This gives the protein CAISKTYGYTF.

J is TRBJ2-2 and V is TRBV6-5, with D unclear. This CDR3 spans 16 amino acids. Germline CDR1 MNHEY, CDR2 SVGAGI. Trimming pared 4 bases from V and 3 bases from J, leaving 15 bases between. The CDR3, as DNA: TGTGCCAGCAGTTCTGGTCGGATCCGGGACACCGGGGAGCTGTTTTTT. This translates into CASSSGRIRDTGELFF.

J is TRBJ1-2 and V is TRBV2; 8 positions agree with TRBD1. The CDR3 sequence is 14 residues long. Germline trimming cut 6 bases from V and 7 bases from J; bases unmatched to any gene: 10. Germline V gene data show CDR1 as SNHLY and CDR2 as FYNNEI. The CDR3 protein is CASRLDRGGGGYTF. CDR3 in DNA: TGTGCCAGCAGACTAGACAGGGGAGGGGGTGGCTACACCTTC.

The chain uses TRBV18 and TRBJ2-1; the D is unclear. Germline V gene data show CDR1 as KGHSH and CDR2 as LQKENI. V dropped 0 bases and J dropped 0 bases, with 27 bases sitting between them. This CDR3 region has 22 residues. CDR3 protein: CASSPPQGWEYRFGSSYNEQFF. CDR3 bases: TGTGCCAGCTCACCACCCCAAGGGTGGGAATATAGGTTTGGAAGCTCCTACAATGAGCAGTTCTTC. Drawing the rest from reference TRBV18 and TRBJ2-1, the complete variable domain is NAGVMQNPRHLVRRRGQEARLRCSPMKGHSHVYWYRQLPEEGLKFMVYLQKENIIDESGMPKERFSAEFPKEGPSILRIQQVVRGDSAAYFCASSPPQGWEYRFGSSYNEQFFGPGTRLTVL.

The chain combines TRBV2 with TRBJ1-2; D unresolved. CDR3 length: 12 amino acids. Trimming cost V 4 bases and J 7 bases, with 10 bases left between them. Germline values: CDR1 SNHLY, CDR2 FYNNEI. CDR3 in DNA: TGTGCCAGCAGTGGCACGGGTTTTGGCTACACCTTC. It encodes CASSGTGFGYTF.

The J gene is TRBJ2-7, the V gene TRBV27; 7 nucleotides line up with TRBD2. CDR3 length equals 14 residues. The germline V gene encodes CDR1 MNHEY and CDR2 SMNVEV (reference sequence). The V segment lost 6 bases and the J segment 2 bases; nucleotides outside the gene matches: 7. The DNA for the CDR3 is TGTGCCAGCAGACCGTCGGGGGGACCCTACGAGCAGTACTTC. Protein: CASRPSGGPYEQYF.

The CDR3 DNA is TGTGCCAGCAGGTCTAGCGGGAGCCACAATGAGCAGTTCTTC. Amino acid sequence: CASRSSGSHNEQFF. This chain joins TRBV7-9 and TRBJ2-1; 10 bases are a match to TRBD2. CDR3 length: 14 residues. V shed 6 bases and J 5 bases; nucleotides not matched to a gene: 4. Germline V gene lookup returns CDR1 SEHNR and CDR2 FQNEAQ (reference sequence).

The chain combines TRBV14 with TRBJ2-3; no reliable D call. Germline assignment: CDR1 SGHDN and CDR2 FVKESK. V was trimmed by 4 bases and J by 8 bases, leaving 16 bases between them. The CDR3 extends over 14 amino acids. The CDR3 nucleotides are TGTGCCAGCAGCCCATGGAGTAGACCAGCTACGCAGTATTTT. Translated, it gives CASSPWSRPATQYF.

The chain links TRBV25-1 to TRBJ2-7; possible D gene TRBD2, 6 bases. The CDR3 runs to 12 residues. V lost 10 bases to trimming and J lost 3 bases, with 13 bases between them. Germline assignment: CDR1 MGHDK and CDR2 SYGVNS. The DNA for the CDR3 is TGTGCCACTACCGGGACTCTCTACGAGCAGTACTTC. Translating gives CATTGTLYEQYF.

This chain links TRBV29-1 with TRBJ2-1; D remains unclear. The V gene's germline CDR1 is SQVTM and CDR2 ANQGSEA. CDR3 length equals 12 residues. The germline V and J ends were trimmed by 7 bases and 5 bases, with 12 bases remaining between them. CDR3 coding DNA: TGCAGCGCTGACCGGACCCACAATGAGCAGTTCTTC. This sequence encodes CSADRTHNEQFF.

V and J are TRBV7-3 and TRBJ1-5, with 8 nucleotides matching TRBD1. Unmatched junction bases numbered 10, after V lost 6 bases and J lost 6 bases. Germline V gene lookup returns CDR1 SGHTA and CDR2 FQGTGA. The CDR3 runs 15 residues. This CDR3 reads CASSQTGVEGQPQHF. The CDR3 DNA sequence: TGTGCCAGCAGTCAGACAGGGGTGGAGGGTCAGCCCCAGCATTTT.

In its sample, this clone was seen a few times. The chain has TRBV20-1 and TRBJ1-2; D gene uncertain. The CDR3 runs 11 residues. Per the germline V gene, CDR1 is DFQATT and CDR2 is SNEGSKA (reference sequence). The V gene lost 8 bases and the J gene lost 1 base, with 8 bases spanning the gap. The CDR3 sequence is CSRTSNYGYTF. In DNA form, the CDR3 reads TGCAGTCGGACGAGTAACTATGGCTACACCTTC.

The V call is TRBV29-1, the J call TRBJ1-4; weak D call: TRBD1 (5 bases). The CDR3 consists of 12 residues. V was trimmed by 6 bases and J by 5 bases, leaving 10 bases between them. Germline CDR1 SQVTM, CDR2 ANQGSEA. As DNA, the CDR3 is TGCAGCGTCCGGGACGGCAATGAAAAACTGTTTTTT. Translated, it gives CSVRDGNEKLFF.

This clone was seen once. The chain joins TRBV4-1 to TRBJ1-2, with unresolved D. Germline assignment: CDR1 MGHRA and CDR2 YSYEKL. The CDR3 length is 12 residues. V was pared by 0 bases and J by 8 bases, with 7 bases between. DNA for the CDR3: TGCGCCAGCAGCCAAGATTATGGGGGCTACACCTTC. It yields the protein CASSQDYGGYTF.

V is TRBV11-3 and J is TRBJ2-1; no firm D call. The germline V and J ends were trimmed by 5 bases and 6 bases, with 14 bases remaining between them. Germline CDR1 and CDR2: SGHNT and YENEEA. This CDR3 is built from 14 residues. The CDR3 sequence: CASSIRTGPNEQFF. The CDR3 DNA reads TGTGCCAGCAGCATCAGGACGGGTCCCAATGAGCAGTTCTTC. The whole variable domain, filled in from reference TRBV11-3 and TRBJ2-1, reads EAGVVQSPRYKIIEKKQPVAFWCNPISGHNTLYWYLQNLGQGPELLIRYENEEAVDDSQLPKDRFSAERLKGVDSTLKIQPAELGDSAVYLCASSIRTGPNEQFFGPGTRLTVL.

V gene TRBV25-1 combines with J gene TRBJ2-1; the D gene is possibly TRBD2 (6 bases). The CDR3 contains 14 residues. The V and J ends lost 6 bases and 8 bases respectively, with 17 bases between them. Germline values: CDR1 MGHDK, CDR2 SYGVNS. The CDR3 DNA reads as TGTGCCAGCAGCCCCCGACTAGTTGGTTATGAGCAGTTCTTC. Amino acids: CASSPRLVGYEQFF.

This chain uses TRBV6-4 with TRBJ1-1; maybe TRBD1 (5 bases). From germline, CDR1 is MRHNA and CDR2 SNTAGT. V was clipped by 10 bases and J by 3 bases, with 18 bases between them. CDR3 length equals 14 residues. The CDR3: CATSYRIGDTEAFF. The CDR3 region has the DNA TGTGCCACATCCTACAGGATCGGGGACACTGAAGCTTTCTTT.

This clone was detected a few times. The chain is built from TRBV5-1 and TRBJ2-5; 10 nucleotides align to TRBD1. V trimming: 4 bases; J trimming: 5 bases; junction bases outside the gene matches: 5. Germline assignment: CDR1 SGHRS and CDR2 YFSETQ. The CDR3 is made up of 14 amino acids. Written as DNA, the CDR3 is TGCGCCAGCAGCCCCGGGACAGGGGTCGAGACCCAGTACTTC. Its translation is CASSPGTGVETQYF.

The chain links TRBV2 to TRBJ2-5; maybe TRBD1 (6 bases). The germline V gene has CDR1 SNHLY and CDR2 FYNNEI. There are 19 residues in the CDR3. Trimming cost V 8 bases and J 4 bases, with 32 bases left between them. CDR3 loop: CASHRSTAAGAGLGETQYF. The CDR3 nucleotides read TGTGCCAGCCATCGATCCACCGCGGCAGGGGCGGGTTTGGGAGAGACCCAGTACTTC.

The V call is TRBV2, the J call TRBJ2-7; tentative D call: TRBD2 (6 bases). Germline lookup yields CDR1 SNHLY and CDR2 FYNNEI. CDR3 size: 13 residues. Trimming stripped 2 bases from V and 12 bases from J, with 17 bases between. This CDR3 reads CASSEWTKGGAYF. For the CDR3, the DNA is TGTGCCAGCAGTGAATGGACGAAGGGAGGTGCGTACTTC.

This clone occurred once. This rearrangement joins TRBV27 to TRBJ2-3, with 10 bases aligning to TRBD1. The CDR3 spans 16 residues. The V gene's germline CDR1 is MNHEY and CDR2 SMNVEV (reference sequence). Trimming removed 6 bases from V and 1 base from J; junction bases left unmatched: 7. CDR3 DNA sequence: TGTGCCAGCAGCCTGACAGGGGGCGGTCGCACAGATACGCAGTATTTT. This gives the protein CASSLTGGGRTDTQYF.

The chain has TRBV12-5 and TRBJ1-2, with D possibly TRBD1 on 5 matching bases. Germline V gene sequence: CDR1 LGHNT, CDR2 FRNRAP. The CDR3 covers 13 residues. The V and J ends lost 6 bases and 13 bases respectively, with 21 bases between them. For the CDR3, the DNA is TGTGCTAGTGGACTTACCGGGACGTCGGTCCTCACCTTC. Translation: CASGLTGTSVLTF.